The T cell receptor (beta chain) under discussion was sequenced for a study of CD8 T cells in ankylosing spondylitis. Germline assignment: CDR1 SQVTM and CDR2 ANQGSEA. The ends lost 5 bases at V and 0 bases at J; junction bases unmatched: 7. The CDR3 loop spans 15 amino acids. This clonotype was found many times. Its antigen is unknown. Findings of the study overall: In synovial fluid and blood from reactive arthritis, some motif variants were previously reported. The study identified a TCR beta motif of eight highly homologous variants that appeared characteristic of ankylosing spondylitis blood. It was reported that disease-linked clones were significantly enriched in matched ankylosing spondylitis synovial fluid.

Construction of TCR beta libraries was performed using quantitative 5'-RACE with molecular barcodes. TCRdb reanalysed the 5' RACE reads using MiXCR and keeps one entry per CDR3 protein. The table records under 200,000 distinct CDR3 sequences, around 10% of them present only once. The sequencing sample was made of blood, either unsorted or a sorted T cell fraction (not recorded which). This receptor was obtained from a male donor with ankylosing spondylitis or in good health (not recorded which). The chain has TRBV29-1 and TRBJ2-1, with 7 bases lining up with TRBD1. For the CDR3, the DNA is TGCAGCGTTTCCCTCCGACAGGGCTCCTACAATGAGCAGTTCTTC. Translated: CSVSLRQGSYNEQFF.